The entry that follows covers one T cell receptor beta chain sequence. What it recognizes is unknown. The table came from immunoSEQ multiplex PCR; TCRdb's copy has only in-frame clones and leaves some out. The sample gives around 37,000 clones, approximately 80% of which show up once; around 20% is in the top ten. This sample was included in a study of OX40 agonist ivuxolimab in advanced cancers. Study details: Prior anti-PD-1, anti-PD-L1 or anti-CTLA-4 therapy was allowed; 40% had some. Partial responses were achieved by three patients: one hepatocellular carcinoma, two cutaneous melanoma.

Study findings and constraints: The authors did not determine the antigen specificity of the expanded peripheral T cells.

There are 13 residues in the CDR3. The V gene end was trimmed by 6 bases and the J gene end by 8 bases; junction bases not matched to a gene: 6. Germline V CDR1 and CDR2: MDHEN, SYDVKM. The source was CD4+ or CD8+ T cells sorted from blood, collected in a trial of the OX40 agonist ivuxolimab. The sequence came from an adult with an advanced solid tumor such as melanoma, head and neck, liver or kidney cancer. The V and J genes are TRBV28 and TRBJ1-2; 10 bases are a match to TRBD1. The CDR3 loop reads CASSWGTGEGYTF. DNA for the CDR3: TGTGCCAGCAGCTGGGGGACAGGGGAGGGCTACACCTTC.